Listed here is a single T cell receptor beta chain. This sample was included in a study of blood T cell repertoires in COVID-19. Study-wide context: Acute and convalescent COVID-19 specimens originated in the United States, Italy and Spain. Nucleic acid was either cDNA or gDNA, and it came from T cells, B-cell-depleted T cells, or PBMCs.

Ages ranged from about 18 to 100 years, with residence in around 24 US areas. Original data processing: Counts of nucleated cells, estimated from reference gene primer amplification, were obtained. TCRdb keeps only in-frame clones here, not all; method: immunoSEQ multiplex PCR. That table furnishes V, J and clone size, whereas the DNA furnished D and trimming. The data show some 300,000 clones, with around 90% seen just once and around 0.92% held by the top ten. Germline V gives CDR1 PRHDT, CDR2 FYEKMQ (reference sequence). This CDR3 comprises 18 residues. Trimming removed 3 bases from V and 0 bases from J; junction bases left unmatched: 9.

The sequencing input was PBMCs or T cells enriched from blood (not recorded which). This TCR was recovered from a young woman who had recovered from COVID-19. The chain joins TRBV13 to TRBJ2-3; 10 bases line up with TRBD2. The CDR3 spells CASSLPLAGWNSTDTQYF. The CDR3 nucleotides read TGTGCCAGCAGCTTGCCACTAGCGGGATGGAACAGCACAGATACGCAGTATTTT.